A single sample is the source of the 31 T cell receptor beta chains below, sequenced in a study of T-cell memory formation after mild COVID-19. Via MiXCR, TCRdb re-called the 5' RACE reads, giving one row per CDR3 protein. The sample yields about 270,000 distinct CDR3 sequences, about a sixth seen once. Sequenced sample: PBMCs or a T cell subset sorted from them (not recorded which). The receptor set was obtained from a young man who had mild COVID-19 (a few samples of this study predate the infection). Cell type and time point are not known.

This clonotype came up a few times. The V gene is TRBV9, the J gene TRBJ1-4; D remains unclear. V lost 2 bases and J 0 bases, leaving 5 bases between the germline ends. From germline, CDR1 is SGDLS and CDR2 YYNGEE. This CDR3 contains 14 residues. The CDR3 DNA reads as TGTGCCAGCAGCGTCGGTACAACTAATGAAAAACTGTTTTTT. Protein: CASSVGTTNEKLFF.

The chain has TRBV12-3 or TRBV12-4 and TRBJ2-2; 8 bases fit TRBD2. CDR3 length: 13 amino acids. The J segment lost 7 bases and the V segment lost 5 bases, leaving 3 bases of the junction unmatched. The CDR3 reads CASSPGGDGELFF. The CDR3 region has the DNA TGTGCCAGCAGTCCCGGGGGGGACGGGGAGCTGTTTTTT.

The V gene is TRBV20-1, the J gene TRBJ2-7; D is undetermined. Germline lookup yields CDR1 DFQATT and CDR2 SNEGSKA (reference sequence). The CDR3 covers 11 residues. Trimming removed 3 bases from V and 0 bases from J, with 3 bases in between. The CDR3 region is CSASPSYEQYV. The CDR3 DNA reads TGCAGTGCTAGCCCCTCCTACGAGCAGTACGTC.

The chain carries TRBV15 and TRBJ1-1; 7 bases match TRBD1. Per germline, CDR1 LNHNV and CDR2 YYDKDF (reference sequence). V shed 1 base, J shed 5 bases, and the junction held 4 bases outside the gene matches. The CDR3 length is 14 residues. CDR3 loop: CATSRVRGGTEAFF. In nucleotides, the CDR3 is TGTGCCACCAGCAGAGTCAGGGGGGGGACTGAAGCTTTCTTT.

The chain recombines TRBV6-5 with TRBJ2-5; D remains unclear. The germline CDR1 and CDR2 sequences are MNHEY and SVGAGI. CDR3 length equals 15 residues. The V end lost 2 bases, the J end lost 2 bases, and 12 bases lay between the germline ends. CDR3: CASSYLGDRQETQYF. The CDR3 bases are TGTGCCAGCAGTTACCTTGGGGATAGGCAAGAGACCCAGTACTTC.

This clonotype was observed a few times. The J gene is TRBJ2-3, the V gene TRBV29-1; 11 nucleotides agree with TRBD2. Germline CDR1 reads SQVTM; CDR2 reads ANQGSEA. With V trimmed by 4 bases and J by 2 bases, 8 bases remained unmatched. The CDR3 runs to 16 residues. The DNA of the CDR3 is TGCAGCGTTGCCCTTACTAGCGGGGGACCCACAGATACGCAGTATTTT. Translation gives CSVALTSGGPTDTQYF.

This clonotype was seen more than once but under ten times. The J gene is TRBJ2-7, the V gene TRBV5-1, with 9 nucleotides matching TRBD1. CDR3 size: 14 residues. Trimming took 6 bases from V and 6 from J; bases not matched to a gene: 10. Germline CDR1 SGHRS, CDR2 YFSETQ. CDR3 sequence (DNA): TGCGCCAGCACCCTACAGGGGGCGATTAGCGAGCAGTACTTC. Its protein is CASTLQGAISEQYF.

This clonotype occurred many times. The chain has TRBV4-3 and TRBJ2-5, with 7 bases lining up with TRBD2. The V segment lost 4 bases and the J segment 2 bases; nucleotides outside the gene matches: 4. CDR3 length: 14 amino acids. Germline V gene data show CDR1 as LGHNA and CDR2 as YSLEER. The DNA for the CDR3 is TGCGCCAGCAGCCGAGACGGGGGGCAAGAGACCCAGTACTTC. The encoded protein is CASSRDGGQETQYF.

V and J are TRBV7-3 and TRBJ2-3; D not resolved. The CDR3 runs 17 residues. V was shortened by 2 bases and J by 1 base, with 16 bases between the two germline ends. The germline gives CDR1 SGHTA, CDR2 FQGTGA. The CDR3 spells CASSLRAASWGTDTQYF. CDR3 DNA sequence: TGTGCCAGCAGCTTACGTGCCGCGTCCTGGGGCACAGATACGCAGTATTTT. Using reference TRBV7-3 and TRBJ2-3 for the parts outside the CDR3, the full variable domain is GAGVSQTPSNKVTEKGKYVELRCDPISGHTALYWYRQSLGQGPEFLIYFQGTGAADDSGLPNDRFFAVRPEGSVSTLKIQRTERGDSAVYLCASSLRAASWGTDTQYFGPGTRLTVL.

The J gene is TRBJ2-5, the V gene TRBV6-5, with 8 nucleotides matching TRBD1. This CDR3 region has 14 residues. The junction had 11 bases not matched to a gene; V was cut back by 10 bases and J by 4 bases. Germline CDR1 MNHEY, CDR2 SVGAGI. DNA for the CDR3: TGTGCCACAAGAAGGGGACAGGTTACAGAGACCCAGTACTTC. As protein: CATRRGQVTETQYF.

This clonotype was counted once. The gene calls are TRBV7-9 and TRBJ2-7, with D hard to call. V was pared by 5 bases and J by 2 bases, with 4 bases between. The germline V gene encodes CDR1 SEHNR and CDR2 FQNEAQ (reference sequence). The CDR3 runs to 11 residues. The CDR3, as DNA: TGTGCCAGCAGCCATACCTACGAGCAGTACTTC. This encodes CASSHTYEQYF.

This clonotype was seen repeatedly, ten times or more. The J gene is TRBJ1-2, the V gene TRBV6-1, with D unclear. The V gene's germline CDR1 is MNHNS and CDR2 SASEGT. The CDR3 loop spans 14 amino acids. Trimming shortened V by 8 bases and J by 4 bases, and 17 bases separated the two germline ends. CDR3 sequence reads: CASRLITAVYGYTF. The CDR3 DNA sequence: TGTGCCAGCCGCCTCATTACAGCAGTCTATGGCTACACCTTC.

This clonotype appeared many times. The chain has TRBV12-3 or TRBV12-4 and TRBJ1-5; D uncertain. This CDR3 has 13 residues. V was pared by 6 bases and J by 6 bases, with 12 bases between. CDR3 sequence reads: CASRQSVVQPQHF. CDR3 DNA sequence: TGTGCCAGCAGGCAATCAGTGGTTCAGCCCCAGCATTTT.

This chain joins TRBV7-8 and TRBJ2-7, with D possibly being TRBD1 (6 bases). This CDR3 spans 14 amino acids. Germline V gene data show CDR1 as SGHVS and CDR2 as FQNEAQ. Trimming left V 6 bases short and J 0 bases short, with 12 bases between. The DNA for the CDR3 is TGTGCCAGCAGAGACCAACAGGGCTCCTACGAGCAGTACTTC. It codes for CASRDQQGSYEQYF.

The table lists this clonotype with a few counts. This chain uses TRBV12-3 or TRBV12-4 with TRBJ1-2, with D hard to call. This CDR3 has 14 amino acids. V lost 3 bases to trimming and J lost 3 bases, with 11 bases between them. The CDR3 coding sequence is TGTGCCAGCAGTTTGGACGCCCAGGACTATGGCTACACCTTC. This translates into CASSLDAQDYGYTF.

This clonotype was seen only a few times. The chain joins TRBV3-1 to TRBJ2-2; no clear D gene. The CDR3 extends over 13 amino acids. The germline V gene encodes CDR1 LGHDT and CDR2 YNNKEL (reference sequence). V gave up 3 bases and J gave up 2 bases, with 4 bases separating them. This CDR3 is CASSHQNTGELFF. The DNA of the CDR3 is TGTGCCAGCAGCCACCAAAACACCGGGGAGCTGTTTTTT.

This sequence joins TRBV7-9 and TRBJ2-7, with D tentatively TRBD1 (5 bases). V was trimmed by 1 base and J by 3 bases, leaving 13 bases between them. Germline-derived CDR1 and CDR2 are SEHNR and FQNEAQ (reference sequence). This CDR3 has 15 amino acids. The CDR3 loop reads CASSLGYRGHYEQYV. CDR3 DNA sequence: TGTGCCAGCAGCTTAGGATATAGGGGCCACTACGAGCAGTACGTC.

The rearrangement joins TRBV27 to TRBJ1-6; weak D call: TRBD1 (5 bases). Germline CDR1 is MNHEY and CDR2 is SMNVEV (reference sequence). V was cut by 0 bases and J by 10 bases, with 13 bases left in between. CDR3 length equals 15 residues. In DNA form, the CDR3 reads TGTGCCAGCAGTTTATCGCGGGGGGAACTCTCACCCCTCCACTTT. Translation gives CASSLSRGELSPLHF.

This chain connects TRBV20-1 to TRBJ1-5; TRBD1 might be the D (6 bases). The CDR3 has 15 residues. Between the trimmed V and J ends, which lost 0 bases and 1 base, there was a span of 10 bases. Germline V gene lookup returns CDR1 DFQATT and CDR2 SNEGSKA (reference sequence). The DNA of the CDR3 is TGCAGTGCTAGAGAGGGGGCGGTCAGCAATCAGCCCCAGCATTTT. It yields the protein CSAREGAVSNQPQHF.

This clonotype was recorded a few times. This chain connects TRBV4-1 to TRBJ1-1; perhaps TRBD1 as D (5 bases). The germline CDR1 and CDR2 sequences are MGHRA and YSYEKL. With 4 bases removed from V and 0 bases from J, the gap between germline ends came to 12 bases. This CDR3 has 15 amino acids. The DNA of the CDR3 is TGCGCCAGCAGCCCGATACAGGTAATGAACACTGAAGCTTTCTTT. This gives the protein CASSPIQVMNTEAFF.

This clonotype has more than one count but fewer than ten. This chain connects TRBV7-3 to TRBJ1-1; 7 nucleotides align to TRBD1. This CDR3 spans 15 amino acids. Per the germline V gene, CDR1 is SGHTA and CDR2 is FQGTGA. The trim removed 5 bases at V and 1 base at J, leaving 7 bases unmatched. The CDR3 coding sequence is TGTGCCAGCAGCCCACTCGGGACAGCGAACACTGAAGCTTTCTTT. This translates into CASSPLGTANTEAFF.

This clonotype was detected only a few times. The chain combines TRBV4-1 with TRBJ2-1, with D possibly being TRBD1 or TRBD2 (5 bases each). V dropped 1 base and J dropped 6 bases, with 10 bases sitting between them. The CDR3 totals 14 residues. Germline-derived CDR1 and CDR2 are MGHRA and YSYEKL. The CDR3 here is CASSQGLRGNEQFF. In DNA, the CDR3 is TGCGCCAGCAGCCAAGGACTAAGGGGCAATGAGCAGTTCTTC.

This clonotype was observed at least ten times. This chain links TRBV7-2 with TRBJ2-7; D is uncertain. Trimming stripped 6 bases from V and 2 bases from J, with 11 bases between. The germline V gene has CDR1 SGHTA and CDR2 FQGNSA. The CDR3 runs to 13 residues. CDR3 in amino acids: CASRGRAPYEQYF. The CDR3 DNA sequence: TGTGCCAGCAGAGGTCGGGCACCCTACGAGCAGTACTTC. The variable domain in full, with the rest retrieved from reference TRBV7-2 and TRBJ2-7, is GAGVSQSPSNKVTEKGKDVELRCDPISGHTALYWYRQSLGQGLEFLIYFQGNSAPDKSGLPSDRFSAERTGGSVSTLTIQRTQQEDSAVYLCASRGRAPYEQYFGPGTRLTVT.

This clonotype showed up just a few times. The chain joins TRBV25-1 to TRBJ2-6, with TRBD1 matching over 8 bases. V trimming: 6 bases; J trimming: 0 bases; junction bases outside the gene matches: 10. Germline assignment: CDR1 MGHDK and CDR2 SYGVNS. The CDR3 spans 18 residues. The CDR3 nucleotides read TGTGCCAGCAGAGACAGGGGCGAACCTGTCTCTGGGGCCAACGTCCTGACTTTC. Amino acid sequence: CASRDRGEPVSGANVLTF.

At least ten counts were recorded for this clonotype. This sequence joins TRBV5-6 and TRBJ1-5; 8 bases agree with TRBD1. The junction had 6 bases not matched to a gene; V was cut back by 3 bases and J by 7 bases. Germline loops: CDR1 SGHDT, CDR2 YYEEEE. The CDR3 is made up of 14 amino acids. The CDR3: CASSSGTGWQPQHF. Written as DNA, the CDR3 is TGTGCCAGCAGCTCGGGGACAGGTTGGCAGCCCCAGCATTTT.

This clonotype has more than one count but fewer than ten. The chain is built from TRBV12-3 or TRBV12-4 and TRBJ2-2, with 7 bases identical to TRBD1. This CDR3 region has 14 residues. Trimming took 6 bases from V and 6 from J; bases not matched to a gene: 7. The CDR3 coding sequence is TGTGCCAGCAGCATTACAGGGGCGGCCGGGGAGCTGTTTTTT. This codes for CASSITGAAGELFF.

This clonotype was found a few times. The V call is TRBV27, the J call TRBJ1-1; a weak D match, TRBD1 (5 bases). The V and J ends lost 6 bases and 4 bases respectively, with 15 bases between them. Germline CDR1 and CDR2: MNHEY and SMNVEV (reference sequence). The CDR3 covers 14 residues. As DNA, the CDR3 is TGTGCCAGCAGGGTGGGACTGGGGGGCACTGAAGCTTTCTTT. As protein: CASRVGLGGTEAFF.

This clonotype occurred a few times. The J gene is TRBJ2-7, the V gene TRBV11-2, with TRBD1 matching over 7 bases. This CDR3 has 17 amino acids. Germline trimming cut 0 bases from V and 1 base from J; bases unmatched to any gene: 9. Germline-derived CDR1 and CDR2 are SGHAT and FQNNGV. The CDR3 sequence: CASSLDLLTGLSYEQYF. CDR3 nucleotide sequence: TGTGCCAGCAGCTTAGATCTACTGACAGGGCTTTCCTACGAGCAGTACTTC.

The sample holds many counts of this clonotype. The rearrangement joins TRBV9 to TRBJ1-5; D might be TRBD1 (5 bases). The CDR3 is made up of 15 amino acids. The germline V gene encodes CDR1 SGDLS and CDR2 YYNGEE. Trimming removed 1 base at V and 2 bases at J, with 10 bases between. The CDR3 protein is CASSVTAGRNQPQHF. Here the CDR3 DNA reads TGTGCCAGCAGCGTAACAGCAGGGCGCAATCAGCCCCAGCATTTT. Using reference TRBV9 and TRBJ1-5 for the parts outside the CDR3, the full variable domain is DSGVTQTPKHLITATGQRVTLRCSPRSGDLSVYWYQQSLDQGLQFLIQYYNGEERAKGNILERFSAQQFPDLHSELNLSSLELGDSALYFCASSVTAGRNQPQHFGDGTRLSIL.

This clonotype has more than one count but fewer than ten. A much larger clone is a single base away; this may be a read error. The CDR3 is CASSWWETQYF. The CDR3 DNA sequence: TGTGCCAGCAGCTGGTGGGAGACCCAGTACTTC. V and J are TRBV5-5 and TRBJ2-5; D remains unclear. CDR1 is SGHKS and CDR2 is YYEKEE in the germline V gene (reference sequence). This CDR3 comprises 11 residues. Trimming shortened V by 3 bases and J by 5 bases, and 5 bases separated the two germline ends.

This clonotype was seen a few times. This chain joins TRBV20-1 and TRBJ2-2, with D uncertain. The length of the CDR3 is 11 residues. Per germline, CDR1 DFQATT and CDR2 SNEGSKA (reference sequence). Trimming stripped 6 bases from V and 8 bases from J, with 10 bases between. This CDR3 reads CSAGRRGELFF. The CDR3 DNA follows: TGCAGTGCAGGCCGAAGGGGGGAGCTGTTTTTT.